This entry features one TCR beta chain sequence. Germline-derived CDR1 and CDR2 are SEHNR and FQNEAQ (reference sequence). The CDR3 has 13 residues. V gave up 4 bases and J gave up 6 bases, with 10 bases separating them. Described treatment: some 20 received Ad26.COV2.S at low or high dose, single or two shots; several received placebo; per-sample allocation not given. Material that was analyzed had been drawn on day 63 after the first vaccine or placebo injection. The data originate from a study of Ad26.COV2.S vaccination and SARS-CoV-2 variants. Some clones are missing from TCRdb's copy, which holds only in-frame ones; the method was immunoSEQ multiplex PCR. The table records 350,000 to 600,000 clones, nearly 90% of them present only once.

The origin of this receptor is a person between 18 and 65 years old who received the Ad26.COV2.S COVID-19 vaccine or a placebo. The V and J genes are TRBV7-9 and TRBJ2-1, with a possible D match to TRBD1 (6 bases). The specimen was peripheral blood, collected in a trial of Ad26.COV2.S vaccine versus placebo. CDR3 region: CASSSDRPNEQFF. CDR3 bases: TGTGCCAGCAGCTCGGACAGACCCAATGAGCAGTTCTTC.